This is a list of T cell receptor beta chains from one sample in a study of T cells after yellow fever vaccination. TCRdb recomputed calls from the 5' RACE reads with MiXCR, one row per CDR3 protein. The sample comprises a few hundred thousand distinct CDR3 sequences, around 6.8% of which are singletons, and 15% to 20% rests with the top ten. The specimen was PBMCs, collected approximately 40 days after the first yellow fever vaccination. The receptors here all came from a young man who received the YFV17D yellow fever vaccine. Both conserved end residues are part of each CDR3. The D gene is left open where the match is weak. Some rows mark clone size as missing; the rest say once, few, many or name a class of expanded clone.

CDR3aa,CDR3nt,d_gene,j_gene,abundance,v_gene
CASSPGTGGDYGYTF,TGTGCCAGCAGCCCCGGGACAGGGGGGGACTATGGCTACACCTTC,TRBD1,TRBJ1-2,.,TRBV5-6
CASSLGASYGYTF,TGTGCCAGCAGCCTCGGGGCCAGCTATGGCTACACCTTC,.,TRBJ1-2,many,TRBV12-3/TRBV12-4
CASAQGLIDTQYF,TGTGCCAGTGCACAGGGACTGATAGATACGCAGTATTTT,.,TRBJ2-3,.,TRBV12-3/TRBV12-4
CRAEDGYEQYF,TGCAGGGCCGAGGACGGTTACGAGCAGTACTTC,.,TRBJ2-7,.,TRBV29-1
CSALPGQGRTEAFF,TGCAGTGCTCTACCAGGACAGGGGCGGACTGAAGCTTTCTTT,TRBD1,TRBJ1-1,few,TRBV20-1
CASSRGVDNEQFF,TGTGCCAGCAGTCGGGGGGTCGACAATGAGCAGTTCTTC,TRBD2,TRBJ2-1,.,TRBV6-1
CASSYLGHADSNEQFF,TGTGCCAGCAGTTACCTCGGCCACGCCGACTCCAATGAGCAGTTCTTC,.,TRBJ2-1,.,TRBV6-5
CASSVAVRAAGNTIYF,TGTGCCAGCAGCGTAGCGGTGCGGGCGGCTGGAAACACCATATATTTT,.,TRBJ1-3,.,TRBV9
CAWSVGQVQYF,TGTGCCTGGAGTGTCGGACAAGTTCAGTACTTC,.,TRBJ2-4,many,TRBV30
CASKRGTSNTGELFF,TGTGCCAGCAAGCGGGGGACTTCGAACACCGGGGAGCTGTTTTTT,TRBD2,TRBJ2-2,.,TRBV7-3
CASSLTVDRVMSTEAFF,TGTGCCAGCAGTTTGACCGTCGACAGGGTAATGTCCACTGAAGCTTTCTTT,TRBD1,TRBJ1-1,few,TRBV28
CASSYRLAGVNVEQFF,TGTGCCAGCAGTTACAGGCTAGCAGGGGTGAACGTTGAGCAGTTCTTC,.,TRBJ2-1,many,TRBV6-5
CASSLFDNSYEQYF,TGTGCCAGCAGCTTATTTGACAACTCCTACGAGCAGTACTTC,.,TRBJ2-7,many,TRBV7-2
CASSLGGEGNQPQHF,TGTGCCAGCAGCTTGGGGGGGGAAGGCAATCAGCCCCAGCATTTT,.,TRBJ1-5,few,TRBV5-6
CATSESVLADTQYF,TGTGCCACCAGTGAGTCCGTCCTAGCCGATACGCAGTATTTT,.,TRBJ2-3,.,TRBV24-1
CASSLEQGNTGELFF,TGTGCCAGCAGCTTAGAACAGGGCAACACCGGGGAGCTGTTTTTT,.,TRBJ2-2,few,TRBV7-9
CASSLQSQEKLFF,TGTGCCAGCAGCTTGCAGTCTCAAGAAAAACTGTTTTTT,.,TRBJ1-4,.,TRBV11-2
CASSSQFNYGYTF,TGTGCCAGCAGTTCCCAGTTCAACTATGGCTACACCTTC,.,TRBJ1-2,.,TRBV7-2
CASSSRRTSVPEETQYF,TGTGCCAGCAGCTCCAGGCGGACTAGCGTACCCGAAGAGACCCAGTACTTC,TRBD2,TRBJ2-5,.,TRBV7-9
CASSPLARTSNTEAFF,TGTGCCAGCAGCCCATTGGCGCGGACATCCAACACTGAAGCTTTCTTT,.,TRBJ1-1,.,TRBV7-2
CAISGTNSFGGELFF,TGTGCCATCAGTGGGACTAATAGTTTTGGCGGGGAGCTGTTTTTT,.,TRBJ2-2,many,TRBV10-3
CATSTGQSDEQYF,TGTGCCACCAGCACGGGGCAATCGGACGAGCAGTACTTC,.,TRBJ2-7,.,TRBV15
CASSFRRTLSTGELFF,TGTGCCAGCAGCTTCCGACGGACACTGTCCACCGGGGAGCTGTTTTTT,.,TRBJ2-2,many,TRBV9
CASSFDRQNTEAFF,TGTGCCAGCAGCTTCGACAGGCAGAACACTGAAGCTTTCTTT,.,TRBJ1-1,.,TRBV5-6
CASSPSPNYEQYF,TGTGCCAGCAGCCCGAGTCCCAACTACGAGCAGTACTTC,.,TRBJ2-7,few,TRBV11-2
CASSLMGTGDEQYF,TGTGCCAGCAGCTTAATGGGGACAGGGGACGAGCAGTACTTC,TRBD1,TRBJ2-7,few,TRBV7-9
CASSQFRNTIYF,TGTGCCAGCAGCCAATTCAGGAACACCATATATTTT,.,TRBJ1-3,.,TRBV3-1
CASSFERSEQYF,TGCGCCAGCAGCTTTGAGCGGTCCGAGCAGTACTTC,.,TRBJ2-7,many,TRBV5-1
CASSFPSGGGDTQYF,TGCGCCAGCAGCTTCCCTAGCGGGGGGGGAGATACGCAGTATTTT,TRBD2,TRBJ2-3,few,TRBV5-1
CASRSTGLAGVVQYF,TGCGCCAGCAGGTCAACGGGACTAGCGGGAGTGGTTCAGTACTTC,TRBD2,TRBJ2-4,.,TRBV5-1
CSARTGGNTEAFF,TGCAGTGCTCGGACAGGGGGGAACACTGAAGCTTTCTTT,TRBD1,TRBJ1-1,few,TRBV20-1
CASSHLWDRSRAEAFF,TGTGCCAGCAGCCACCTCTGGGACAGGTCGAGGGCTGAAGCTTTCTTT,TRBD1,TRBJ1-1,.,TRBV11-2
CASSPFGENTEAFF,TGTGCCAGCAGCCCCTTCGGGGAGAACACTGAAGCTTTCTTT,.,TRBJ1-1,many,TRBV11-2
CASSLGQGWTEAFF,TGTGCCAGCAGTTTGGGACAGGGGTGGACTGAAGCTTTCTTT,TRBD1,TRBJ1-1,many,TRBV12-3/TRBV12-4
CSATRGQGNTIYF,TGCAGTGCTACCAGGGGGCAGGGAAACACCATATATTTT,TRBD1,TRBJ1-3,few,TRBV20-1
CASSEGPALYF,TGTGCCAGCAGCGAGGGACCCGCGCTGTACTTC,.,TRBJ2-7,many,TRBV3-1
CASSYLGQVGNEQFF,TGCGCCAGCAGCTACCTGGGGCAGGTCGGCAATGAGCAGTTCTTC,.,TRBJ2-1,many,TRBV5-1
CASSLGAGGYPGELFF,TGTGCCAGCAGCTTAGGGGCGGGGGGTTACCCCGGGGAGCTGTTTTTT,TRBD2,TRBJ2-2,few,TRBV7-7
CASSPFRDRPINSPLHF,TGTGCCAGCAGCCCATTCCGGGACAGGCCGATTAATTCACCCCTCCACTTT,TRBD1,TRBJ1-6,.,TRBV5-6
CASSYWGVNQPQHF,TGTGCCAGCAGTTACTGGGGGGTCAATCAGCCCCAGCATTTT,.,TRBJ1-5,few,TRBV6-5